What follows are 21 T cell receptor beta chains derived from one specimen sequenced in a study of blood T cell repertoires in COVID-19. The protocol was immunoSEQ multiplex PCR, while the TCRdb copy is restricted to in-frame clones and leaves out a portion. The sample includes 400,000 to 450,000 clones, over 75% of them seen just once. Sample: peripheral blood. These receptor sequences come from a middle-aged woman with COVID-19, enrolled during active disease.

The rearrangement uses TRBV11-2 and TRBJ1-5; TRBD1 aligns across 7 bases. The CDR3 is 17 amino acids. V shed 7 bases and J 1 base; nucleotides not matched to a gene: 13. Germline values: CDR1 SGHAT, CDR2 FQNNGV. CDR3 in DNA: TGTGCCAGCACCGAAAGCCCGGGGACAGAGAGCAATCAGCCCCAGCATTTT. Encoded protein: CASTESPGTESNQPQHF.

This clone was seen a handful of times. Other DNA sequences from this sample encode an identical CDR3 as well. The chain employs TRBV5-1 and TRBJ2-1; TRBD1 aligns across 9 bases. CDR3 length equals 15 residues. CDR1 is SGHRS and CDR2 is YFSETQ in the germline V gene. J gave up 5 bases and V 4 bases, and 7 bases lay outside the gene matches. The CDR3 DNA reads as TGCGCCAGCAGCCTAGGGACAGGGAGGGACAATGAGCAGTTCTTC. Amino acid sequence: CASSLGTGRDNEQFF.

The chain has TRBV6-5 and TRBJ1-1, with a tentative D call TRBD1 (6 bases). Germline V gives CDR1 MNHEY, CDR2 SVGAGI. Trimming removed 2 bases from V and 5 bases from J, with 15 bases in between. This CDR3 is built from 15 residues. CDR3 nucleotide sequence: TGTGCCAGCAGTTACCCAGGGGCGCTGGGGACTGAAGCTTTCTTT. Amino acid sequence: CASSYPGALGTEAFF.

The chain is built from TRBV18 and TRBJ1-1; 9 bases line up with TRBD1. Germline V gene data show CDR1 as KGHSH and CDR2 as LQKENI. J was trimmed by 4 bases and V by 3 bases; bases with no gene match: 9. The CDR3 length is 16 residues. The CDR3 loop is CASSPWVLDRGTEAFF. The DNA for the CDR3 is TGTGCCAGCTCACCCTGGGTATTGGACAGGGGCACTGAAGCTTTCTTT.

CDR3 nucleotides: TGTGCCAGCAGGAGACAGGGGGTACGTTCCTACGAGCAGTACTTC. This translates into CASRRQGVRSYEQYF. V is TRBV28 and J is TRBJ2-7; 9 bases agree with TRBD1. CDR1 MDHEN and CDR2 SYDVKM come from the germline V gene. The CDR3 loop spans 15 amino acids. V lost 6 bases, J lost 1 base, and 7 bases stayed unmatched.

The chain carries TRBV7-9 and TRBJ1-5; D call uncertain. V was trimmed by 1 base and J by 3 bases, leaving 16 bases between them. The germline CDR1 and CDR2 sequences are SEHNR and FQNEAQ (reference sequence). The CDR3 length is 17 residues. The CDR3 sequence is CASSLGLRDWDNQPQHF. CDR3 bases: TGTGCCAGCAGCTTAGGATTGAGGGATTGGGACAATCAGCCCCAGCATTTT.

The V and J genes are TRBV6-2 or TRBV6-3 and TRBJ2-1, with 7 bases identical to TRBD2. CDR3 length: 15 residues. Germline CDR1 MNHEY, CDR2 SVGEGT. J gave up 4 bases and V 5 bases, and 8 bases lay outside the gene matches. The CDR3 protein is CASSLTSAEYNEQFF. CDR3 sequence (DNA): TGTGCCAGCAGTCTTACTAGCGCTGAGTACAATGAGCAGTTCTTC.

This chain joins TRBV7-3 and TRBJ1-1, with 10 nucleotides matching TRBD1. Germline trimming cut 3 bases from V and 7 bases from J; bases unmatched to any gene: 2. The CDR3 length is 13 residues. Germline loops: CDR1 SGHTA, CDR2 FQGTGA. This chain's CDR3 is CASSFDRGHEAFF. CDR3 bases: TGTGCCAGCAGCTTCGACAGGGGGCATGAAGCTTTCTTT.

Regarding this clone: The sample has other DNA sequences that encode this CDR3 too. The chain recombines TRBV5-1 with TRBJ2-2; D is perhaps TRBD2 (6 bases). Trimming took off 4 bases at V and 0 bases at J, with 10 bases between the two ends. The CDR3 has 15 amino acids. Germline assignment: CDR1 SGHRS and CDR2 YFSETQ. The CDR3 spells CASSLGLSNTGELFF. CDR3 coding DNA: TGCGCCAGCAGCCTCGGACTATCGAACACCGGGGAGCTGTTTTTT. Complete variable domain (other parts from reference TRBV5-1 and TRBJ2-2): KAGVTQTPRYLIKTRGQQVTLSCSPISGHRSVSWYQQTPGQGLQFLFEYFSETQRNKGNFPGRFSGRQFSNSRSEMNVSTLELGDSALYLCASSLGLSNTGELFFGEGSRLTVL.

The J gene is TRBJ2-6, the V gene TRBV7-9; D gene unclear. The germline V gene has CDR1 SEHNR and CDR2 FQNEAQ (reference sequence). The CDR3 is 15 amino acids. V was shortened by 1 base and J by 0 bases, with 4 bases between the two germline ends. CDR3 DNA sequence: TGTGCCAGCAGCTTAGTATCCTCTGGGGCCAACGTCCTGACTTTC. Its protein is CASSLVSSGANVLTF.

The chain couples TRBV15 to TRBJ2-5; D remains unclear. CDR3 length: 12 residues. Germline lookup yields CDR1 LNHNV and CDR2 YYDKDF (reference sequence). V shed 0 bases and J shed 7 bases, with 6 bases lying between them. The CDR3 reads CATSRESGTQYF. CDR3 DNA: TGTGCCACCAGCAGAGAGTCGGGGACCCAGTACTTC.

The rearrangement uses TRBV7-2 and TRBJ1-2; D possibly corresponds to TRBD1 (5 bases). Deletions cut 10 bases from V and 0 bases from J, with 21 bases between. The CDR3 is 16 amino acids. CDR1 is SGHTA, CDR2 FQGNSA, per germline. The CDR3 loop reads CATPRVAAIANYGYTF. Written as DNA, the CDR3 is TGTGCCACTCCCAGGGTAGCCGCGATCGCTAACTATGGCTACACCTTC.

This sequence joins TRBV19 and TRBJ1-2, with no clear D. This CDR3 has 14 residues. Between the trimmed V and J ends, which lost 3 bases and 4 bases, there was a span of 12 bases. Germline CDR1 reads LNHDA; CDR2 reads SQIVND (reference sequence). The chain's CDR3 is CASSMRTAVYGYTF. CDR3 nucleotides: TGTGCCAGTAGTATGCGTACAGCAGTCTATGGCTACACCTTC. The entire variable domain, with the rest obtained from reference TRBV19 and TRBJ1-2, is as follows: DGGITQSPKYLFRKEGQNVTLSCEQNLNHDAMYWYRQDPGQGLRLIYYSQIVNDFQKGDIAEGYSVSREKKESFPLTVTSAQKNPTAFYLCASSMRTAVYGYTFGSGTRLTVV.

This chain connects TRBV27 to TRBJ1-6, with a tentative D call TRBD1 (5 bases). The CDR3 runs to 14 residues. V lost 2 bases, J lost 10 bases, and 12 bases lay in between. CDR1 and CDR2 from the germline V gene are MNHEY and SMNVEV (reference sequence). The DNA for the CDR3 is TGTGCCAGCAGTTTAGCAGGGTTGGAGTCACCCCTCCACTTT. Residues: CASSLAGLESPLHF.

As to this clone: Other DNA sequences in the sample encode the same CDR3. The V call is TRBV7-9, the J call TRBJ1-2, with D hard to call. Germline V CDR1 and CDR2: SEHNR, FQNEAQ (reference sequence). The CDR3 sequence is 14 residues long. Trimming stripped 0 bases from V and 2 bases from J, with 7 bases between. The CDR3 sequence: CASSLARSNYGYTF. The CDR3 DNA follows: TGTGCCAGCAGCTTAGCGCGGTCCAACTATGGCTACACCTTC.

The rearrangement links TRBV6-4 to TRBJ2-3, with 8 bases matching TRBD2. The trim removed 6 bases at V and 0 bases at J, leaving 8 bases unmatched. Germline CDR1 reads MRHNA; CDR2 reads SNTAGT. This CDR3 comprises 16 residues. The CDR3 reads CASSVLASGSTDTQYF. CDR3 DNA sequence: TGTGCCAGCAGCGTGCTGGCTAGCGGGAGCACAGATACGCAGTATTTT.

The chain uses TRBV9 and TRBJ1-4; possibly TRBD1 for D (6 bases). The CDR3 contains 15 residues. Per the germline V gene, CDR1 is SGDLS and CDR2 is YYNGEE. Trimming stripped 4 bases from V and 0 bases from J, with 10 bases between. The CDR3 DNA is TGTGCCAGCAGCCTGGGGGCTGCAACTAATGAAAAACTGTTTTTT. Amino acid sequence: CASSLGAATNEKLFF.

The chain links TRBV19 to TRBJ1-2, with 10 bases fitting TRBD1. The CDR3 is 16 amino acids. Per the germline V gene, CDR1 is LNHDA and CDR2 is SQIVND (reference sequence). V shed 6 bases, J shed 0 bases, and the junction held 7 bases outside the gene matches. The CDR3 DNA reads TGTGCCAGTAGCCGGGACAGGGGCGCCTCTAACTATGGCTACACCTTC. This encodes CASSRDRGASNYGYTF.

The genes are TRBV7-9 and TRBJ1-1; 8 nucleotides match TRBD1. The CDR3 length is 14 residues. Germline V gene sequence: CDR1 SEHNR, CDR2 FQNEAQ (reference sequence). V lost 3 bases and J lost 3; bases outside the gene matches: 3. In DNA, the CDR3 is TGTGCCAGCAGCTTCACAGGGGGTGACACTGAAGCTTTCTTT. This translates into CASSFTGGDTEAFF. Looking up the rest from reference TRBV7-9 and TRBJ1-1 gives the full variable domain: DTGVSQNPRHKITKRGQNVTFRCDPISEHNRLYWYRQTLGQGPEFLTYFQNEAQLEKSRLLSDRFSAERPKGSFSTLEIQRTEQGDSAMYLCASSFTGGDTEAFFGQGTRLTVV.

This clone was found once. This sequence joins TRBV28 and TRBJ2-2; the D is unclear. The CDR3 runs 15 residues. CDR1 is MDHEN and CDR2 is SYDVKM in the germline V gene. V was trimmed by 7 bases and J by 2 bases, leaving 14 bases between them. CDR3 residues: CASTPRRFNTGELFF. CDR3 coding DNA: TGTGCCAGCACCCCCCGGAGATTCAACACCGGGGAGCTGTTTTTT.

This clone appeared a few times. The rearrangement uses TRBV12-5 and TRBJ1-1; no clear D. V gave up 1 base and J gave up 10 bases, with 13 bases separating them. Per germline, CDR1 LGHNT and CDR2 FRNRAP. This CDR3 contains 13 residues. CDR3: CASGLGQATSAFF. The CDR3 nucleotides read TGTGCTAGTGGTTTGGGTCAGGCCACGTCAGCTTTCTTT.